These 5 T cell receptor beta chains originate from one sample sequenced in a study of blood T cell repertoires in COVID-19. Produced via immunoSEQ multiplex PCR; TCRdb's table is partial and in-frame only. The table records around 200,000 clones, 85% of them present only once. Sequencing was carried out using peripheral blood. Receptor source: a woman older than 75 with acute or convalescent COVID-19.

CDR3 residues: CATTGPERGTQYF. CDR3 bases: TGTGCCACCACTGGACCCGAAAGGGGTACGCAGTATTTT. The chain links TRBV15 to TRBJ2-3; D might be TRBD1 (5 bases). The CDR3 runs to 13 residues. V shed 7 bases and J shed 8 bases, with 16 bases lying between them. The germline CDR1 and CDR2 sequences are LNHNV and YYDKDF (reference sequence).

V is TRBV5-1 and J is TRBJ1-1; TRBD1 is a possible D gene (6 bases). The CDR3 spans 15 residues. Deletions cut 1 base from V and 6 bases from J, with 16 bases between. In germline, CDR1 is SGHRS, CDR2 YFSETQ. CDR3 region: CASSLRGAGGPEAFF. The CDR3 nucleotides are TGCGCCAGCAGCTTGCGGGGGGCGGGCGGCCCTGAAGCTTTCTTT.

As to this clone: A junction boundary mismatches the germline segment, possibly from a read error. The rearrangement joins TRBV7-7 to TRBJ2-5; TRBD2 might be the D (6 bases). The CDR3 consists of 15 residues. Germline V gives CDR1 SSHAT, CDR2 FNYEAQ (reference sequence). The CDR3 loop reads CASSVAGGAGETQYF. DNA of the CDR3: TGTGCTAGCAGCGTCGCCGGCGGGGCCGGTGAGACCCAGTACTTC. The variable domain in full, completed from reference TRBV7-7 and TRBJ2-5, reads GAGVSQSPRYKVTKRGQDVTLRCDPISSHATLYWYQQALGQGPEFLTYFNYEAQPDKSGLPSDRFSAERPEGSISTLTIQRTEQRDSAMYRCASSVAGGAGETQYFGPGTRLLVL.

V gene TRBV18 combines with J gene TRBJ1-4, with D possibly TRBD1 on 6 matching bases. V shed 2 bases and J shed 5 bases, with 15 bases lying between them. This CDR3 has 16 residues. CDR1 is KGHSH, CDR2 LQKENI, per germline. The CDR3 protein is CASSPMGQRINEKLFF. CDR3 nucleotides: TGTGCCAGCTCACCAATGGGACAACGGATAAATGAAAAACTGTTTTTT.

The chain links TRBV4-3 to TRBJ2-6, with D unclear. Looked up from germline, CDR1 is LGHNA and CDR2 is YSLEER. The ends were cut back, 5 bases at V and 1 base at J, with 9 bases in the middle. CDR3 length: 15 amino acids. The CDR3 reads CASSSRSSGANVLTF. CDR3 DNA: TGCGCCAGCAGCTCAAGGAGTTCTGGGGCCAACGTCCTGACTTTC.